Following are 30 T cell receptor beta chains from one sample sequenced in a study of T cells after yellow fever vaccination. One entry per CDR3 protein results from TCRdb running MiXCR on the 5' RACE reads. The sample carries about 340,000 distinct CDR3 sequences, 8.7% recorded once. Source: PBMCs, taken on the day of the first yellow fever vaccination. These receptors all come from a man in his late teens or twenties who received the YFV17D yellow fever vaccine.

This chain links TRBV6-2 or TRBV6-3 with TRBJ2-2; 7 nucleotides line up with TRBD1. This CDR3 has 13 amino acids. The germline V gene has CDR1 MNHEY and CDR2 SVGEGT. Losses at the gene ends were 6 bases for V and 5 bases for J; bases not matched to a gene: 3. The CDR3 sequence: CASRRQGTGELFF. The CDR3 DNA sequence: TGTGCCAGCAGACGACAGGGAACCGGGGAGCTGTTTTTT.

The rearrangement joins TRBV4-1 to TRBJ2-7; TRBD1 agrees at 11 bases. The CDR3 spans 15 residues. The germline V gene has CDR1 MGHRA and CDR2 YSYEKL. The J segment lost 7 bases and the V segment lost 5 bases, leaving 10 bases of the junction unmatched. CDR3 sequence: CASSYGQGAIGEQYF. For the CDR3, the DNA is TGCGCCAGCAGCTACGGACAGGGGGCTATCGGGGAGCAGTACTTC.

The chain couples TRBV5-8 to TRBJ1-5; 12 bases align to TRBD1. CDR3 length: 15 amino acids. The germline CDR1 and CDR2 sequences are SGHTS and YDEGEE. Germline trimming cut 6 bases from V and 8 bases from J; bases unmatched to any gene: 9. CDR3 DNA sequence: TGTGCCAGCAATCGGGACAGGGGGCGTTCGAAGCCCCAGCATTTT. Protein product: CASNRDRGRSKPQHF.

The chain links TRBV27 to TRBJ2-7; 10 bases agree with TRBD1. This CDR3 comprises 13 residues. Trimming cost V 5 bases and J 9 bases; bases outside gene matches: 7. CDR1 and CDR2 (germline): MNHEY, SMNVEV (reference sequence). The CDR3 spells CASSGGDRGGQYF. CDR3 nucleotide sequence: TGTGCCAGCAGTGGAGGGGACAGGGGTGGGCAGTACTTC.

The chain combines TRBV6-1 with TRBJ1-5, with D possibly being TRBD1 (5 bases). The CDR3 sequence is 14 residues long. V lost 2 bases and J lost 1, with 6 bases in between. Germline V gives CDR1 MNHNS, CDR2 SASEGT. CDR3 DNA: TGTGCCAGCAGTGAATGGGGGAGCAATCAGCCCCAGCATTTT. Translation: CASSEWGSNQPQHF.

This clonotype was seen ten or more times. The rearrangement links TRBV20-1 to TRBJ2-5, with no clear D. V was shortened by 3 bases and J by 5 bases, with 10 bases between the two germline ends. Germline-derived CDR1 and CDR2 are DFQATT and SNEGSKA (reference sequence). The CDR3 has 12 residues. The CDR3 reads CSASVFGETQYF. DNA for the CDR3: TGCAGTGCTAGTGTATTCGGGGAGACCCAGTACTTC.

This chain connects TRBV5-1 to TRBJ1-6; D is ambiguous. Germline V gene data show CDR1 as SGHRS and CDR2 as YFSETQ. CDR3 size: 14 residues. The ends were cut back, 1 base at V and 9 bases at J, with 11 bases in the middle. CDR3 residues: CASSLRENGSPLHF. CDR3 nucleotide sequence: TGCGCCAGCAGCTTGAGGGAGAATGGTTCACCCCTCCACTTT. The entire variable domain, with the rest obtained from reference TRBV5-1 and TRBJ1-6, is as follows: KAGVTQTPRYLIKTRGQQVTLSCSPISGHRSVSWYQQTPGQGLQFLFEYFSETQRNKGNFPGRFSGRQFSNSRSEMNVSTLELGDSALYLCASSLRENGSPLHFGNGTRLTVT.

This clonotype has a handful of counts. V is TRBV30 and J is TRBJ2-7; D is uncertain. The CDR3 consists of 12 residues. V was trimmed by 0 bases and J by 3 bases, leaving 6 bases between them. Germline V gives CDR1 GTSNPN, CDR2 SVGIG (reference sequence). For the CDR3, the DNA is TGTGCCTGGAGTGTAACATTCTACGAGCAGTACTTC. Translated, it gives CAWSVTFYEQYF.

The CDR3 region is CSARQGARAFF. The CDR3 region has the DNA TGCAGTGCTCGTCAGGGGGCGAGGGCTTTCTTT. V usage is TRBV20-1 and J usage is TRBJ1-1; 8 bases fit TRBD1. V dropped 5 bases and J dropped 11; count of bases not matched to a gene: 7. This CDR3 is 11 amino acids long. Germline CDR1 DFQATT, CDR2 SNEGSKA (reference sequence).

In this sample, this clonotype turned up a few times. The gene calls are TRBV6-2 or TRBV6-3 and TRBJ2-3; D is perhaps TRBD1 or TRBD2 (5 bases each). The V end lost 2 bases, the J end lost 1 base, and 10 bases lay between the germline ends. Germline-derived CDR1 and CDR2 are MNHEY and SVGEGT. This CDR3 is built from 15 residues. The CDR3 coding sequence is TGTGCCAGCAGTTACGACGGGACCGGCACAGATACGCAGTATTTT. Translation: CASSYDGTGTDTQYF.

The chain is built from TRBV7-2 and TRBJ2-5; 10 nucleotides align to TRBD1. With 5 bases clipped from V and 3 bases from J, the junction kept 9 bases outside the gene matches. Germline lookup yields CDR1 SGHTA and CDR2 FQGNSA. The CDR3 contains 16 residues. CDR3 in DNA: TGTGCCAGCAGCCTGGACAGGGGGGTAACGGAAGAGACCCAGTACTTC. Protein: CASSLDRGVTEETQYF.

The V gene is TRBV28, the J gene TRBJ1-5; a weak D match, TRBD1 (6 bases). V was trimmed by 7 bases and J by 0 bases, leaving 10 bases between them. From germline, CDR1 is MDHEN and CDR2 SYDVKM. The CDR3 has 14 residues. The CDR3, as DNA: TGTGCCAGCAAGGGGGGCTATAGCAATCAGCCCCAGCATTTT. It translates to CASKGGYSNQPQHF.

This clonotype was seen ten or more times. V gene TRBV20-1 combines with J gene TRBJ1-1; D might be TRBD1 (6 bases). Trimming took 4 bases from V and 14 from J, leaving 29 bases between them. Germline CDR1 is DFQATT and CDR2 is SNEGSKA (reference sequence). The CDR3 spans 15 residues. The CDR3 region is CSAKTRDNIPKWCFF. The DNA of the CDR3 is TGCAGTGCTAAGACCCGGGACAATATCCCGAAATGGTGCTTCTTT.

The rearrangement uses TRBV5-1 and TRBJ2-7; D remains unclear. The germline gives CDR1 SGHRS, CDR2 YFSETQ. V lost 0 bases and J 2 bases, leaving 12 bases between the germline ends. The CDR3 is made up of 15 amino acids. CDR3 residues: CASSLGLQRPYEQYF. CDR3 DNA: TGCGCCAGCAGCTTGGGCCTTCAGCGTCCCTACGAGCAGTACTTC.

This clonotype was found many times. This rearrangement joins TRBV28 to TRBJ1-6; no clear D. Germline V lookup: CDR1 MDHEN, CDR2 SYDVKM. V lost 8 bases and J 6 bases, leaving 8 bases between the germline ends. CDR3 size: 12 residues. The CDR3 coding sequence is TGTGCCAGCTCTAAGCTTAATTCACCCCTCCACTTT. Translated: CASSKLNSPLHF.

The rearrangement joins TRBV12-3 or TRBV12-4 to TRBJ2-1; D gene unclear. V was clipped by 3 bases and J by 8 bases, with 20 bases between them. The CDR3 length is 16 residues. The CDR3 DNA is TGTGCCAGCAGTTTCGGGCCTCTGTTTAGGGCCCATGAGCAGTTCTTC. The encoded protein is CASSFGPLFRAHEQFF.

This CDR3 reads CASSVVGGASGGYNEQFF. The CDR3 nucleotides read TGTGCCAGCAGCGTAGTAGGGGGGGCTAGCGGGGGCTACAATGAGCAGTTCTTC. V and J are TRBV9 and TRBJ2-1; 10 bases are shared with TRBD2. J gave up 3 bases and V 0 bases, and 9 bases lay outside the gene matches. This CDR3 has 18 residues. CDR1 SGDLS and CDR2 YYNGEE come from the germline V gene.

This clonotype was found many times. J is TRBJ2-1 and V is TRBV5-1; 9 nucleotides agree with TRBD1. Losses at the gene ends were 4 bases for V and 8 bases for J; bases not matched to a gene: 7. The germline CDR1 and CDR2 sequences are SGHRS and YFSETQ. The CDR3 spans 14 residues. CDR3 coding DNA: TGCGCCAGCAGCCCCCGGGACAGGGACGATGAGCAGTTCTTC. Its translation is CASSPRDRDDEQFF.

The genes are TRBV6-1 and TRBJ2-7; D not resolved. This CDR3 has 13 amino acids. V was clipped by 2 bases and J by 2 bases, with 7 bases between them. Germline V gene data show CDR1 as MNHNS and CDR2 as SASEGT. The CDR3 reads CASSELQTYEQYV. The CDR3, as DNA: TGTGCCAGCAGTGAACTACAGACCTACGAGCAGTACGTC.

This clonotype was seen many times. The V gene is TRBV5-1, the J gene TRBJ2-5, with D tentatively TRBD1 (6 bases). Between the trimmed V and J ends, which lost 3 bases and 3 bases, there was a span of 15 bases. In germline, CDR1 is SGHRS, CDR2 YFSETQ. CDR3 length: 15 amino acids. As DNA, the CDR3 is TGCGCCAGCAGCTCGACCGGGACACCGGAAGAGACCCAGTACTTC. Translated, it gives CASSSTGTPEETQYF.

The gene calls are TRBV10-3 and TRBJ2-6; D is perhaps TRBD1 (5 bases). The CDR3 loop spans 15 amino acids. CDR1 ENHRY and CDR2 SYGVKD come from the germline V gene. Trimming removed 7 bases at V and 1 base at J, with 11 bases between. The CDR3, as DNA: TGTGCCATCACCGAAAGACAGTCTGGGGCCAACGTCCTGACTTTC. The encoded protein is CAITERQSGANVLTF.

A few counts support this clonotype. This rearrangement joins TRBV29-1 to TRBJ1-1; D is unresolved. Trimming left V 7 bases short and J 6 bases short, with 15 bases between. Per germline, CDR1 SQVTM and CDR2 ANQGSEA. There are 12 residues in the CDR3. CDR3 region: CSAGQVVSEAFF. CDR3 nucleotide sequence: TGCAGCGCCGGCCAGGTAGTCTCTGAAGCTTTCTTT.

V and J are TRBV9 and TRBJ2-6; D is ambiguous. V dropped 0 bases and J dropped 0 bases, with 4 bases sitting between them. The CDR3 length is 15 residues. Per germline, CDR1 SGDLS and CDR2 YYNGEE. The CDR3 coding sequence is TGTGCCAGCAGCGTAGTGGGCTCTGGGGCCAACGTCCTGACTTTC. Protein: CASSVVGSGANVLTF.

As to this clonotype: Germline and junction disagree at one end, which may indicate a read error. The chain joins TRBV3-1 to TRBJ1-2, with D unclear. There are 15 residues in the CDR3. The germline CDR1 and CDR2 sequences are LGHDT and YNNKEL (reference sequence). CDR3 sequence reads: CASSQALDGSYGHTF. The CDR3 DNA sequence: TGTGCCAGCAGCCAAGCTCTGGATGGATCTTATGGCCACACCTTC.

This clonotype was recorded a few times. The V and J genes are TRBV20-1 and TRBJ2-4, with a tentative D call TRBD2 (6 bases). Per germline, CDR1 DFQATT and CDR2 SNEGSKA (reference sequence). CDR3 length: 13 residues. The ends were cut back, 1 base at V and 8 bases at J, with 12 bases in the middle. The CDR3: CSARVPGGDIQYF. CDR3 nucleotide sequence: TGCAGTGCTAGAGTTCCCGGGGGAGACATTCAGTACTTC.

This chain connects TRBV7-2 to TRBJ2-1, with TRBD2 matching over 16 bases. In germline, CDR1 is SGHTA, CDR2 FQGNSA. The CDR3 loop spans 15 amino acids. Trimming cost V 3 bases and J 8 bases; bases outside gene matches: 1. The CDR3 region has the DNA TGTGCCAGCAGCTTGGGACTAGCGGGGGGGGATGAGCAGTTCTTC. It codes for CASSLGLAGGDEQFF.

The CDR3 nucleotides read TGTGCCAGCAGTCTAAGGACAGTTGACACCGGGGAGCTGTTTTTT. It specifies CASSLRTVDTGELFF. The V gene is TRBV28, the J gene TRBJ2-2, with D perhaps matching TRBD1 (6 bases). Deletions cut 5 bases from V and 3 bases from J, with 13 bases between. The CDR3 contains 15 residues. CDR1 and CDR2 (germline): MDHEN, SYDVKM.

The chain combines TRBV18 with TRBJ2-6; 10 nucleotides line up with TRBD1. Germline values: CDR1 KGHSH, CDR2 LQKENI. This CDR3 is 19 amino acids long. Germline trimming cut 2 bases from V and 0 bases from J; bases unmatched to any gene: 7. The CDR3 loop is CASSPGTGDPGSGANVLTF. The CDR3 DNA sequence: TGTGCCAGCTCACCAGGGACAGGGGACCCTGGCTCTGGGGCCAACGTCCTGACTTTC.

DNA for the CDR3: TGCGCCAGCAGCTTGTCGTTCCGCACGGGAAACACCATATATTTT. Its translation is CASSLSFRTGNTIYF. The chain has TRBV5-1 and TRBJ1-3; the D is unclear. Between the trimmed V and J ends, which lost 1 base and 4 bases, there was a span of 12 bases. Germline V gene lookup returns CDR1 SGHRS and CDR2 YFSETQ. The CDR3 is made up of 15 amino acids.

This clonotype was counted between two and nine times. The rearrangement joins TRBV30 to TRBJ2-1, with 11 positions matching TRBD1. The germline gives CDR1 GTSNPN, CDR2 SVGIG (reference sequence). Germline trimming cut 5 bases from V and 6 bases from J; bases unmatched to any gene: 6. The CDR3 totals 14 residues. CDR3 protein: CAWGTGTGGNEQFF. In nucleotides, the CDR3 is TGTGCCTGGGGGACAGGGACAGGGGGCAATGAGCAGTTCTTC.